This paragraph covers one T cell receptor (beta chain) sequence. Its antigen is not identified. The data were taken from a study of PD-1 blockade in classical Hodgkin lymphoma. Libraries were prepared by immunoSEQ multiplex PCR; TCRdb keeps only in-frame clonotypes and omits some of them. This sample has 9,900 or so clones, with over 70% found just once. Study-wide results and limits: Complete responders possessed baseline diversity comparable to newly diagnosed patients. Newly diagnosed patients had baseline TCR diversity that was reportedly lower than that of healthy donors.

V shed 3 bases and J shed 8 bases, with 16 bases lying between them. CDR3 length: 15 residues. CDR1 and CDR2 from the germline V gene are SGHVS and FQNEAQ. Brentuximab vedotin exposure varied among the patients, all of whom had relapsed after autologous stem cell transplantation. The sequence was collected from a human donor with classical Hodgkin lymphoma. V is TRBV7-8 and J is TRBJ1-4, with D possibly matching TRBD1 (5 bases). Here the sequenced sample was peripheral blood mononuclear cells (PBMCs), taken before the second cycle of nivolumab. The CDR3 DNA sequence: TGTGCCAGCAGCTTCTCAGTGGGGCTGGGGGAAAAACTGTTTTTT. Protein product: CASSFSVGLGEKLFF.